Each of the 14 T cell receptor beta chains below was sequenced from the same sample in a study of T cells expressing NK-cell markers. Using the 5' RACE reads, TCRdb records one entry per CDR3 protein without DNA. The repertoire table contains approximately 150,000 distinct CDR3 sequences. The sample consisted of blood T cells: a sorted CD56 or NKG2C T cell subset, CD4+ or CD8+ T cells, or bulk PBMC T cells (not recorded which). These receptors were taken from a woman between 18 and 70 years old in good health.

The chain joins TRBV3-1 to TRBJ2-1; as DNA is missing, the TRBD1 call by TCRdb cannot be tested. Germline CDR1 LGHDT, CDR2 YNNKEL (reference sequence). The length of the CDR3 is 13 residues. This CDR3 is CASIGTGYNEQFF.

The genes are TRBV7-9 and TRBJ1-6. CDR1 is SEHNR and CDR2 is FQNEAQ in the germline V gene (reference sequence). The CDR3 loop spans 14 amino acids. CDR3 amino acids: CASSLGQVQSPLHF.

The rearrangement uses TRBV5-1 and TRBJ2-7. The CDR3 spans 14 residues. Germline assignment: CDR1 SGHRS and CDR2 YFSETQ. The CDR3: CASSWGLASYEQYF.

The genes are TRBV5-1 and TRBJ2-1; the D call of TRBD2 rests on TCRdb alone, since no DNA is present to check it. The CDR3 runs 12 residues. Germline CDR1 reads SGHRS; CDR2 reads YFSETQ. This CDR3 reads CASSDSGNEQFF.

The rearrangement uses TRBV12-3 or TRBV12-4 and TRBJ1-1; without DNA, the TCRdb call of TRBD1 cannot be checked. This CDR3 contains 13 residues. The chain's CDR3 is CASSLGADREAFF.

V and J are TRBV27 and TRBJ2-1; the TCRdb call, TRBD2, lacks DNA for checking. Looked up from germline, CDR1 is MNHEY and CDR2 is SMNVEV (reference sequence). The CDR3 extends over 16 amino acids. CDR3 sequence reads: CASSSRRDSWDNEQFF.

V and J are TRBV2 and TRBJ2-5. Germline CDR1 SNHLY, CDR2 FYNNEI. This CDR3 contains 12 residues. The CDR3 reads CASRGLQETQYF.

The chain carries TRBV7-2 and TRBJ2-7. Germline CDR1 SGHTA, CDR2 FQGNSA. The CDR3 totals 13 residues. The CDR3 sequence: CASSLVGSGEQYF.

V usage is TRBV11-2 and J usage is TRBJ1-5; the D gene TCRdb calls, TRBD1, cannot be checked with no DNA. Germline CDR1 SGHAT, CDR2 FQNNGV. This CDR3 has 18 residues. The CDR3 protein is CASSLGCSGQGANQPQHF.

V and J are TRBV2 and TRBJ2-2. This CDR3 comprises 16 residues. CDR1 is SNHLY, CDR2 FYNNEI, per germline. CDR3: CASSPFLTSNTGELFF.

The chain recombines TRBV20-1 with TRBJ1-4; TCRdb proposes TRBD1, but this gene call is untestable without DNA. There are 16 residues in the CDR3. Germline CDR1 DFQATT, CDR2 SNEGSKA (reference sequence). CDR3 amino acids: CSAEPGQGASNEKLFF.

This chain connects TRBV12-3 or TRBV12-4 to TRBJ2-7; TCRdb's D call, TRBD1, is unchecked because there is no DNA. The CDR3 runs 15 residues. CDR3 loop: CASSRHRDRNYEQYF.

The rearrangement joins TRBV28 to TRBJ2-7. Germline values: CDR1 MDHEN, CDR2 SYDVKM. The CDR3 has 13 amino acids. CDR3 sequence: CASSFWDNPEQYF. The full variable domain, with the rest looked up from reference TRBV28 and TRBJ2-7, is DVKVTQSSRYLVKRTGEKVFLECVQDMDHENMFWYRQDPGLGLRLIYFSYDVKMKEKGDIPEGYSVSREKKERFSLILESASTNQTSMYLCASSFWDNPEQYFGPGTRLTVT.

The CDR3 is CASSSFAGLGSDTQYF. The chain joins TRBV11-2 to TRBJ2-3; TCRdb proposes TRBD2, but this gene call is untestable without DNA. Germline CDR1 SGHAT, CDR2 FQNNGV. The CDR3 covers 16 residues.